Sequencing of this T cell receptor (beta chain) was carried out in a study of blood T cells in healthy people across ages. With a J-beta primer mix and a sample-barcoded 5' primer, a second PCR ran 7 to 11 cycles. In TCRdb, the 5' RACE reads were re-called with MiXCR into one record per CDR3 protein. The sample lists a few hundred thousand distinct CDR3 sequences, 45% to 60% occurring once. Trimming took off 2 bases at V and 7 bases at J, with 18 bases between the two ends. CDR1 and CDR2 (germline): MNHEY, SVGAGI. This CDR3 contains 15 residues. This sequence was found in a man aged 60-69 years in good health. The chain couples TRBV6-5 to TRBJ2-7; perhaps TRBD2 as D (7 bases). Sequencing was performed on blood. In nucleotides, the CDR3 is TGTGCCAGCAGTTACGTGGGGGGGCAATACAATGAGCAGTACTTC. Translating gives CASSYVGGQYNEQYF.